This TCR beta chain was captured in a study of regulatory T cells in long-lasting Graves disease (dated by TCRdb to about 2021). About the full investigation: Persistent Graves' disease was defined as persistently positive TSH receptor autoantibodies together with antithyroid drug treatment for over 5 years. The study took place in China and was registered as a clinical trial. In the clinical cohort, patients with persistent Graves' disease had used antithyroid drugs for an average of about 9.4 years. Peripheral blood TCR sequencing and RNA sequencing compared persistent Graves' disease patients with newly diagnosed Graves' disease patients. A total of roughly 35 samples underwent TCR sequencing, from around 13 patients with persistent Graves' disease and around 20 patients with newly diagnosed Graves' disease.

Study-level results and caveats: TRBV28, TRBJ1-2 and TRBJ2-5 were preferentially used in persistent disease, while TRBV20-1 and TRBJ2-1 were favored in newly diagnosed disease. The authors noted that the small sample size was a limitation that may lower accuracy. Compared with newly diagnosed patients, patients with persistent Graves' disease had lower TCR Shannon entropy and fewer highly expanded clones, which suggests clonal expansion. Only peripheral blood was studied, because thyroid tissue, the primary lesion, was inaccessible. Sequencing and analysis were limited to the TCR beta chain. More public clonotypes were shared among persistent patients (over 2,500) than among newly diagnosed patients (approximately 1,000).

What the time point label conveys for this sample: persistent/refractory GD, antithyroid drugs over 5 years with positive TRAb. For both TCR sequencing and RNA sequencing, RNA was extracted from PBMCs using TRIzol. The diagnosis of Graves' disease followed American Thyroid Association guidelines. Recruitment of patients was carried out at an endocrinology department in Xi'an, China. From each patient, around 9 milliliters of peripheral blood was collected into an EDTA anticoagulant tube. Ficoll Paque Plus density gradient separation was used to isolate PBMCs, and no further T cell sorting was done. RNA quality was checked with an Agilent 2100 Bioanalyzer and agarose gel, and concentration with a NanoDrop 2000. This clonotype was observed a handful of times. The antigen it binds to is not known. Within one base of it there is no much larger clone, and no base qualities were kept. There are 14 amino acids in the CDR3, from cysteine to phenylalanine inclusive. The DNA shown is the 42-base CDR3, in frame from base 1. Ends trimmed: V by 6 bases, J by 4 bases; bases unmatched to a gene: 8. As encoded in the germline V gene (reference sequence), CDR1 is MNHEY while CDR2 is SMNVEV.

Receptor libraries were prepared by multiplex PCR. These reads were obtained on an Illumina HiSeq 4000. CDR3 regions were amplified by Arm-PCR with iRepertoire HTBI primers to construct TCR beta libraries. Gel purification was performed on PCR products prior to sequencing. The source study handled its data this way. A total of 60 to 80 TRBV and 14 TRBJ segments were identified across samples and were used for gene usage analysis of CDR3 amino acid clonotypes. Filtered high-quality paired reads were merged into contigs using COPE and FqMerger. BLAST was used to align contigs to the IMGT TRBV, TRBD and TRBJ reference genes, and CDR3 was defined following IMGT. Any clonotype with a frequency above 0.1% was counted as a highly expanded clone. Shannon entropy was used to measure repertoire diversity, and the Gini coefficient was used to measure V-J evenness. A clonotype found in more than one individual was treated as public. Using fastp trimming at Q25 and MiXCR clonotype assembly, TCRdb reanalyzed the public sequencing data and kept in-frame beta chains. Identical CDR3 protein sequences are pooled into one entry, listed with their most common genes and DNA. V and J calls and clone size were set by TCRdb, not the authors. This sample holds about 450,000 distinct CDR3 sequences; around 20% were observed only once. Around 24% of the sample is held by the ten biggest clonotypes.

The starting material was peripheral blood mononuclear cells (PBMCs), obtained when the disease was refractory, from a patient treated with antithyroid drugs. This chain is built from TRBV27 and TRBJ2-5; TRBD1 agrees with 7 junctional bases. The TCR comes from a female donor with Graves disease. The nucleotide sequence is given as TGTGCCAGCAGAGGACCGGGACAGCTAGAGACCCAGTACTTC. The encoded protein is CASRGPGQLETQYF.